This TCR beta chain was observed in a study of blood T cell repertoires in COVID-19. Overall study: Some COVID-19 samples were acute and others convalescent; all came from the United States, Italy and Spain. T cells, B-cell-depleted T cells, or PBMCs supplied cDNA or gDNA.

CDR3 size: 14 residues. The V and J ends lost 6 bases and 7 bases, in that order; junction bases with no gene match: 8. Looked up from germline, CDR1 is SNHLY and CDR2 is FYNNEI. Authors' data handling: Nucleated cell number was recorded as an estimate derived from reference gene primer amplification. The protocol was immunoSEQ multiplex PCR, while the TCRdb copy is restricted to in-frame clones and leaves out a portion. The V and J calls and clone size were taken over from that table, and D and trimming were inferred from the DNA. The sample carries 150,000 to 200,000 clones, more than 85% recorded once.

The V gene is TRBV2, the J gene TRBJ1-2; 10 nucleotides match TRBD1. The clonotype originates from a woman older than 75 in a cohort sampled during active or convalescent COVID-19. The material sequenced was peripheral blood. Here the CDR3 DNA reads TGTGCCAGCAGCCTGGCGACAGGGGGCTTTGGCTACACCTTC. Translating gives CASSLATGGFGYTF.